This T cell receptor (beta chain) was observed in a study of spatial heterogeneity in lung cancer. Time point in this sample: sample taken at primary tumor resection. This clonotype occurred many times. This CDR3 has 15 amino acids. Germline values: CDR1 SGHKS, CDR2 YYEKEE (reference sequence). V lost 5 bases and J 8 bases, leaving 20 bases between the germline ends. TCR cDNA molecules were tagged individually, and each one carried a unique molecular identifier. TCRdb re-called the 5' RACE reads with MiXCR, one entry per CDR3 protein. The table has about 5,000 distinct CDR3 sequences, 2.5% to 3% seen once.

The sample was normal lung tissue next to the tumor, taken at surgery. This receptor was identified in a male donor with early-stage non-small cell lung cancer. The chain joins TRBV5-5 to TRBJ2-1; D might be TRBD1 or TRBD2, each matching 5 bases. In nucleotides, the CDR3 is TGTGCCAGCAGTCGGTTTTACGGGACCGAGTATGAGCAGTTCTTC. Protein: CASSRFYGTEYEQFF.